This T cell receptor (beta chain) is drawn from a study of T cells in Graves' hyperthyroidism and ophthalmopathy. Study-wide findings and caveats: Also found in blood were most expanded thyroid clonotypes above 0.001. Ophthalmopathy and stable hyperthyroidism were told apart by a 13 V-J model. Ophthalmopathy was model-predicted a median roughly 6.2 months pre-onset.

The V and J ends lost 2 bases and 13 bases respectively, with 18 bases between them. Germline loops: CDR1 KGHSH, CDR2 LQKENI. The CDR3 consists of 14 residues. About this clonotype itself: Its specificity is unknown. Given a much more abundant clone one base away, this may be a read error.

The investigators amplified TCR beta CDR3 regions from RNA transcripts. The primer set for the first-round RT-PCR of the TCR CDR3 was HTBI. TCRdb re-analysed the multiplex PCR reads in MiXCR, keeping a single row per CDR3 protein. The table includes about 720,000 distinct CDR3 sequences, about 16% detected once. It was 10 ml of fresh peripheral blood that supplied the PBMCs. The chain links TRBV18 to TRBJ2-1; possibly TRBD2 for D (5 bases). This sequence originates from a young man with Graves' hyperthyroidism. Sequencing was performed on blood. DNA for the CDR3: TGTGCCAGCTCACCAGAGGGTTTCGGAGAGACCCAGTTCTTC. Translated: CASSPEGFGETQFF. Filled out from reference TRBV18 and TRBJ2-1, the complete variable domain reads NAGVMQNPRHLVRRRGQEARLRCSPMKGHSHVYWYRQLPEEGLKFMVYLQKENIIDESGMPKERFSAEFPKEGPSILRIQQVVRGDSAAYFCASSPEGFGETQFFGPGTRLTVL.